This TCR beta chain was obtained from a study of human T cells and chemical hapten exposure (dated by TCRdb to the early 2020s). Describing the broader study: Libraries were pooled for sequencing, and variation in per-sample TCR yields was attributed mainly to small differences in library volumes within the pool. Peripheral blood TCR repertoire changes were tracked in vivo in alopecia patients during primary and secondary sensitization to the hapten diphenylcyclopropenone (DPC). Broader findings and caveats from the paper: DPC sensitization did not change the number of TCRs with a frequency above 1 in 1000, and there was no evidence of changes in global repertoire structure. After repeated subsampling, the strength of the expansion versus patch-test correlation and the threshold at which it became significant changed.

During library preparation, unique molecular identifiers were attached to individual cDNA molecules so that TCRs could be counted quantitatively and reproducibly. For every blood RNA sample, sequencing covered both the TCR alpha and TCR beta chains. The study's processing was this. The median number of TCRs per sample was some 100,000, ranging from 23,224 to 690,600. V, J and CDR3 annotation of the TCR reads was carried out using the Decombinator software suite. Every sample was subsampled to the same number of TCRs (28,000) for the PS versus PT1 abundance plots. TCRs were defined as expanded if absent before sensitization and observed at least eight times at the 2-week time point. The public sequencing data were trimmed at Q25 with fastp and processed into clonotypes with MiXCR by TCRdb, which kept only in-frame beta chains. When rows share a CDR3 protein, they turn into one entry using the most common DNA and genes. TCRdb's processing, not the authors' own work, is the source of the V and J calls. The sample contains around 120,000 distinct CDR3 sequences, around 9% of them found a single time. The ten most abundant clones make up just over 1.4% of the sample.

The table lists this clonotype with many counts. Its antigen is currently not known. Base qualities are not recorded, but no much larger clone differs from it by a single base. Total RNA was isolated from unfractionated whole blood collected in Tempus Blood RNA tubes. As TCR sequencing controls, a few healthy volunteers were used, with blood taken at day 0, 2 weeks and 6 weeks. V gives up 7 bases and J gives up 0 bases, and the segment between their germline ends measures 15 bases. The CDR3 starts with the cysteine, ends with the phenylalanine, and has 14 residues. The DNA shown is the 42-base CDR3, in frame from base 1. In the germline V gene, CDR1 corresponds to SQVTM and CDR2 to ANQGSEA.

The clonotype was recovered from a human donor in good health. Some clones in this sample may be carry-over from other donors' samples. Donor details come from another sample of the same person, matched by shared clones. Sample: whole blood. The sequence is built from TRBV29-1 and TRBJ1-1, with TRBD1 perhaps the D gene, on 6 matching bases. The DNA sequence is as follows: TGCAGCGGGGGGGGGCGTTTGATGAACACTGAAGCTTTCTTT. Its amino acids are CSGGGRLMNTEAFF. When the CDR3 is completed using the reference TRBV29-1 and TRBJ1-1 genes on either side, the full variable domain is SAVISQKPSRDICQRGTSLTIQCQVDSQVTMMFWYRQQPGQSLTLIATANQGSEATYESGFVIDKFPISRPNLTFSTLTVSNMSPEDSSIYLCSGGGRLMNTEAFFGQGTRLTVV.